Below, 10 T cell receptor beta chains from the same sample are listed, as sequenced in a study of cytomegalovirus exposure and HLA in healthy donors. Primers for the PCR totalled 60 Vbeta and 13 Jbeta. TCRdb keeps only in-frame clones here, not all; method: immunoSEQ multiplex PCR. The table records 100,000 or so clones, roughly 72% of them present only once. The sequencing input was PBMCs. The receptors come from a man aged 25-45 years in good health and CMV-seropositive.

This clone turned up a few times. The chain uses TRBV19 and TRBJ1-1, with 7 bases identical to TRBD1. CDR1 is LNHDA, CDR2 SQIVND, per germline (reference sequence). CDR3 size: 11 residues. The trim removed 6 bases at V and 8 bases at J, leaving 3 bases unmatched. This chain's CDR3 is CASSLTGEAFF. The CDR3 bases are TGTGCCAGTAGCTTGACAGGGGAAGCTTTCTTT.

The chain employs TRBV14 and TRBJ1-2, with D possibly being TRBD1 (6 bases). Trimming removed 4 bases from V and 0 bases from J, with 27 bases in between. This CDR3 is built from 20 residues. Germline V gene lookup returns CDR1 SGHDN and CDR2 FVKESK. The CDR3 region is CASSRVYPTGKGIPNYGYTF. CDR3 in DNA: TGTGCCAGCAGCCGGGTATATCCAACAGGGAAAGGGATCCCTAACTATGGCTACACCTTC.

The V and J genes are TRBV21-1 and TRBJ2-5; the D call in the table, TRBD1, was not verified against the DNA. TRBV21-1 is termed a pseudogene. This CDR3 is built from 12 residues. CDR3 nucleotides: TGTGCTCAGCAGTCCAGGGTGAGGACCCAGTACTTC. Residues: CAQQSRVRTQYF.

This clone was counted only a few times. The CDR3 bases are TGTGCCAGCAGCTTACCAGCGGGTGTTCGGGAGGGATTCTCCTACGAGCAGTACTTC. Residues: CASSLPAGVREGFSYEQYF. The genes are TRBV7-4 and TRBJ2-7, with 8 bases identical to TRBD2. The CDR3 totals 19 residues. Germline lookup yields CDR1 SGHVT and CDR2 SQSDAQ. V trimming: 2 bases; J trimming: 0 bases; junction bases outside the gene matches: 15.

This sequence joins TRBV6-4 and TRBJ2-1, with 8 bases lining up with TRBD1. After removal of 6 bases from V and 5 bases from J, the junction contained 6 bases not matched to a gene. The CDR3 loop spans 14 amino acids. Germline values: CDR1 MRHNA, CDR2 SNTAGT. CDR3 in DNA: TGTGCCAGCAGCCGGACAGGGTTCGACAATGAGCAGTTCTTC. Protein sequence: CASSRTGFDNEQFF.

This clone occurred a few times. Distinct nucleotide sequences in the sample also encode this CDR3. The rearrangement links TRBV5-6 to TRBJ2-7; a possible D gene is TRBD1 (5 bases). The CDR3 totals 13 residues. Germline V lookup: CDR1 SGHDT, CDR2 YYEEEE. V was trimmed by 4 bases and J by 0 bases, leaving 8 bases between them. CDR3 sequence (DNA): TGTGCCAGCAGCCTGACAGTCTCCTACGAGCAGTACTTC. Translating gives CASSLTVSYEQYF.

The chain couples TRBV4-2 to TRBJ2-1; 8 nucleotides align to TRBD1. The CDR3 consists of 17 residues. After removal of 2 bases from V and 9 bases from J, the junction contained 15 bases not matched to a gene. Per germline, CDR1 LGHNA and CDR2 YNFKEQ. In DNA form, the CDR3 reads TGTGCCAGCAGCCAAAAAGGACAGGGTTGGGGGCTGGGTGAGCAGTTCTTC. Protein product: CASSQKGQGWGLGEQFF.

V gene TRBV15 combines with J gene TRBJ1-4; a weak D match, TRBD1 (5 bases). The germline V gene encodes CDR1 LNHNV and CDR2 YYDKDF (reference sequence). Trimming removed 0 bases at V and 4 bases at J, with 15 bases between. The CDR3 is made up of 17 amino acids. The CDR3 reads CATSRDHGAGYNEKLFF. The CDR3 DNA follows: TGTGCCACCAGCAGAGATCATGGGGCAGGGTATAATGAAAAACTGTTTTTT.

The rearrangement uses TRBV9 and TRBJ2-1; 10 nucleotides line up with TRBD2. Germline assignment: CDR1 SGDLS and CDR2 YYNGEE. CDR3 length: 15 amino acids. V lost 0 bases to trimming and J lost 8 bases; unmatched junction nucleotides: 5. CDR3 coding DNA: TGTGCCAGCAGCGTAGGGTTAGCGGGGGGCCATGAGCAGTTCTTC. This translates into CASSVGLAGGHEQFF.

The chain uses TRBV15 and TRBJ2-7; 7 bases are a match to TRBD2. This CDR3 contains 17 residues. J lost 2 bases, V lost 0 bases, and 10 bases had no gene match. Germline lookup yields CDR1 LNHNV and CDR2 YYDKDF (reference sequence). The CDR3 loop is CATSRDAAGREPYEQYF. In nucleotides, the CDR3 is TGTGCCACCAGCAGAGATGCGGCGGGGAGGGAACCCTACGAGCAGTACTTC.